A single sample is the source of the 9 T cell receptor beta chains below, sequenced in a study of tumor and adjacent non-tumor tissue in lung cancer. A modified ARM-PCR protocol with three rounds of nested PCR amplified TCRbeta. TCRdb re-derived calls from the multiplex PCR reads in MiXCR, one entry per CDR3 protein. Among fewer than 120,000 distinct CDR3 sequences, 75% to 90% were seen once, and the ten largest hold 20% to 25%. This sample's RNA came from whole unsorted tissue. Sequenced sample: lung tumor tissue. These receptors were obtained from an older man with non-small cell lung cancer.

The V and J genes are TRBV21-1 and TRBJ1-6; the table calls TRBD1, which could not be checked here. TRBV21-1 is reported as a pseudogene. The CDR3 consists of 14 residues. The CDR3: CARFRVSINSPLHF. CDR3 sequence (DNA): TGTGCTAGGTTCAGGGTTTCAATCAATTCACCCCTCCACTTT.

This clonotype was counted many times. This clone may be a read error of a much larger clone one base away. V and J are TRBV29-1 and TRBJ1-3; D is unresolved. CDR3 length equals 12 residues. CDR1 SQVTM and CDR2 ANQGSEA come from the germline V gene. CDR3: CGVGLPGDTIYF. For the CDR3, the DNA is TGCGGCGTTGGACTGCCGGGAGACACCATATATTTT. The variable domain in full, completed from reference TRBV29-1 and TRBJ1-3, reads SAVISQKPSRDICQRGTSLTIQCQVDSQVTMMFWYRQQPGQSLTLIATANQGSEATYESGFVIDKFPISRPNLTFSTLTVSNMSPEDSSIYLCGVGLPGDTIYFGEGSWLTVV.

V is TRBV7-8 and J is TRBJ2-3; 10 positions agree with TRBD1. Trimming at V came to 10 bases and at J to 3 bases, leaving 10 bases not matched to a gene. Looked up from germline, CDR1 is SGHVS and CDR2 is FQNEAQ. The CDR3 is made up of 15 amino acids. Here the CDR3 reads CAIRLGTGVTDTQYF. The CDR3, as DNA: TGTGCCATCAGGCTCGGGACAGGGGTTACAGATACGCAGTATTTT.

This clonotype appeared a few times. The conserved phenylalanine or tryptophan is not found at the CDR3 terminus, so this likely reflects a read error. The CDR3 DNA is TGCAGCGCCCTTGGGTCGAGCGGGAGCAGCTCCTGCAATGAGCAGTTCCTC. Protein sequence: CSALGSSGSSSCNEQFL. This chain joins TRBV29-1 and TRBJ2-1, with 8 bases identical to TRBD2. The CDR3 has 17 amino acids. From germline, CDR1 is SQVTM and CDR2 ANQGSEA.

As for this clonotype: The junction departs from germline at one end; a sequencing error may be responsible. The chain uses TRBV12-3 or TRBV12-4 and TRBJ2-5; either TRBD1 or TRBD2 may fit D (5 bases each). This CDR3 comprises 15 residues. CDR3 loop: CASSLTPGPEETHYF. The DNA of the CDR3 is TGTGCCAGCAGTCTCACTCCGGGACCAGAAGAGACCCATTACTTC.

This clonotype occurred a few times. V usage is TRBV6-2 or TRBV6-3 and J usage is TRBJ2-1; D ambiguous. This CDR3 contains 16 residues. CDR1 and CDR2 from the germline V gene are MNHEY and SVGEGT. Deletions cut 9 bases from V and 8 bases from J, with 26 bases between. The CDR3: CASSPKVGNSWDEQFF. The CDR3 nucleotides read TGTGCCAGTAGTCCAAAAGTTGGGAATTCGTGGGATGAGCAGTTCTTC.

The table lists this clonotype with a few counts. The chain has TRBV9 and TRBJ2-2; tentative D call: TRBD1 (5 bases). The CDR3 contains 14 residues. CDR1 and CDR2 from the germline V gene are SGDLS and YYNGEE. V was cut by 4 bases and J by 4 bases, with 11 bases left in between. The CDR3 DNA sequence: TGTGCCAGCAGCCCCCGACAGATCACCGGGGAGCTGTTTTTT. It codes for CASSPRQITGELFF. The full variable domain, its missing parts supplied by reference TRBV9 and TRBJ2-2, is DSGVTQTPKHLITATGQRVTLRCSPRSGDLSVYWYQQSLDQGLQFLIQYYNGEERAKGNILERFSAQQFPDLHSELNLSSLELGDSALYFCASSPRQITGELFFGEGSRLTVL.

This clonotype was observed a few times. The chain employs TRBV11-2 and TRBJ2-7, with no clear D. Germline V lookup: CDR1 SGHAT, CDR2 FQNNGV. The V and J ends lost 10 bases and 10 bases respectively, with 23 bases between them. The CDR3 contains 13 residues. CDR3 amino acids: CAINLAVALEQYF. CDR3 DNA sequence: TGTGCCATCAACTTAGCAGTAGCTCTCGAACAGTACTTC.

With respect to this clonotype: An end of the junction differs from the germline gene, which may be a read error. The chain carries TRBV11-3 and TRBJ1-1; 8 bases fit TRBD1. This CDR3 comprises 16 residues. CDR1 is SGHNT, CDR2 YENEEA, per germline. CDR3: CANSLRTGWMITEAFF. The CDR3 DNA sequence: TGTGCCAACAGCTTAAGGACAGGGTGGATGATCACTGAAGCTTTCTTT. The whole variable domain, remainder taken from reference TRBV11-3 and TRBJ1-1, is EAGVVQSPRYKIIEKKQPVAFWCNPISGHNTLYWYLQNLGQGPELLIRYENEEAVDDSQLPKDRFSAERLKGVDSTLKIQPAELGDSAVYLCANSLRTGWMITEAFFGQGTRLTVV.